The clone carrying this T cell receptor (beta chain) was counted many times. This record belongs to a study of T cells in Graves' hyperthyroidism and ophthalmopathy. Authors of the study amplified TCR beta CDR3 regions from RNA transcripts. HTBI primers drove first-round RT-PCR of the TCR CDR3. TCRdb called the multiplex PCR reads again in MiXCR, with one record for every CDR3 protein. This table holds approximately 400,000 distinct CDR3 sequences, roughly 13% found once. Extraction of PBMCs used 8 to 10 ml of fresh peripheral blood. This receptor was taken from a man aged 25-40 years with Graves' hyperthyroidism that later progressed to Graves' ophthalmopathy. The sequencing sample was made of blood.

In DNA, the CDR3 is TGCGCCAGCAGCTTGGGTCAGATGAACCAAGATACGCAGTATTTT. Protein: CASSLGQMNQDTQYF. The chain employs TRBV5-1 and TRBJ2-3; unclear D gene. The germline gives CDR1 SGHRS, CDR2 YFSETQ. Trimming took 0 bases from V and 5 from J, leaving 13 bases between them. This CDR3 has 15 amino acids. Complete variable domain (other parts from reference TRBV5-1 and TRBJ2-3): KAGVTQTPRYLIKTRGQQVTLSCSPISGHRSVSWYQQTPGQGLQFLFEYFSETQRNKGNFPGRFSGRQFSNSRSEMNVSTLELGDSALYLCASSLGQMNQDTQYFGPGTRLTVL.